The clone carrying this TCR beta chain was detected only a few times. The data originate from a study of OX40 agonist ivuxolimab in advanced cancers. With V trimmed by 8 bases and J by 8 bases, 6 bases remained unmatched. Germline V gives CDR1 SNHLY, CDR2 FYNNEI. This CDR3 is built from 13 residues. Only in-frame clones appear in the TCRdb table, and some are missing; sequencing was by immunoSEQ multiplex PCR. The data contain fewer than 100,000 clones, under 95% of them seen just once; the ten biggest clones take up 0.25% to 0.35%. This receptor was obtained from an adult with an advanced solid tumor such as melanoma, head and neck, liver or kidney cancer. The source was CD4+ or CD8+ T cells sorted from blood, collected in a trial of the OX40 agonist ivuxolimab. The rearrangement uses TRBV2 and TRBJ1-4; 9 bases align to TRBD1. CDR3 sequence: CASRTGAGEKLFF. CDR3 coding DNA: TGTGCCAGCCGGACAGGGGCCGGGGAAAAACTGTTTTTT.